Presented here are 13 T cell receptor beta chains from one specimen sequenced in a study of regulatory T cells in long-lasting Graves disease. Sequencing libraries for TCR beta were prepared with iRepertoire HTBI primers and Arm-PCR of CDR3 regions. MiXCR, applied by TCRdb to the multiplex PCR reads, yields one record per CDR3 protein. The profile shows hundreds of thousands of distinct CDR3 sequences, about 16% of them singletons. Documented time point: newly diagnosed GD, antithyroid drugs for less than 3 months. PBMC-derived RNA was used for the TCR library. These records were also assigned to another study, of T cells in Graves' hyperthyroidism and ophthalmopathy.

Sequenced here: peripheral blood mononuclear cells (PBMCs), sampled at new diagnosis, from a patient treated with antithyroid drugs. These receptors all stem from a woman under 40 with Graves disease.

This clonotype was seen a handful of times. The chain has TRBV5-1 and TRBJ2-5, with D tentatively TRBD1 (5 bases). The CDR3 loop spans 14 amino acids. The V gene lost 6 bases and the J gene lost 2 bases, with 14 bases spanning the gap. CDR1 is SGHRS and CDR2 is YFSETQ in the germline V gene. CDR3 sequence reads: CASNRGFGQETQYF. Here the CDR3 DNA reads TGCGCCAGCAATAGGGGTTTTGGACAAGAGACCCAGTACTTC.

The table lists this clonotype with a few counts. This chain's CDR3 is CATSRDLRGGGVGDGYTF. CDR3 in DNA: TGTGCCACCAGCAGAGATCTTCGCGGGGGGGGCGTGGGGGATGGCTACACCTTC. This chain connects TRBV15 to TRBJ1-2; maybe TRBD1 (6 bases). V dropped 0 bases and J dropped 6 bases, with 23 bases sitting between them. CDR1 and CDR2 (germline): LNHNV, YYDKDF (reference sequence). The CDR3 length is 18 residues.

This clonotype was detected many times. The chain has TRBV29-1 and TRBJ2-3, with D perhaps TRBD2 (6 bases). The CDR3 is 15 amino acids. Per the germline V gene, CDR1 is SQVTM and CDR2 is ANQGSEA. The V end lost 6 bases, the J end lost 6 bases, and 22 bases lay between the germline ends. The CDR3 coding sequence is TGCAGCGTCGTACCAGGGACGGGAGTCACGGATACGCAGTATTTT. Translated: CSVVPGTGVTDTQYF.

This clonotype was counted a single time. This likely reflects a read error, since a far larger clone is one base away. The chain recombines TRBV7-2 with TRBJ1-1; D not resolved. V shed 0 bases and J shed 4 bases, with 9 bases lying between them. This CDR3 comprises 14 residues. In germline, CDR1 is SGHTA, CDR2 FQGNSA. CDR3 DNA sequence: TGTGCCAGCAGCTTAGCGCGCGGCGGCACTGAAGCTTTCTTT. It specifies CASSLARGGTEAFF.

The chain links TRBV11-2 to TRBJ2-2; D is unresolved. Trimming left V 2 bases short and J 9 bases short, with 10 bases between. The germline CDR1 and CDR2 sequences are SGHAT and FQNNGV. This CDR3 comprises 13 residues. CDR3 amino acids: CASSLFPLRELFF. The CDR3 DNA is TGTGCCAGCAGCTTATTCCCCCTTAGGGAGCTGTTTTTT.

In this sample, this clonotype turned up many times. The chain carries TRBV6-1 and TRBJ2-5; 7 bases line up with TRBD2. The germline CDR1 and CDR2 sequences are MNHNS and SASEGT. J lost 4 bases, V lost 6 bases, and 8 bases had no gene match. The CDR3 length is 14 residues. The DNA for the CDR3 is TGTGCCAGCAGGAGGGATGGGGGGGTAGAGACCCAGTACTTC. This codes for CASRRDGGVETQYF.

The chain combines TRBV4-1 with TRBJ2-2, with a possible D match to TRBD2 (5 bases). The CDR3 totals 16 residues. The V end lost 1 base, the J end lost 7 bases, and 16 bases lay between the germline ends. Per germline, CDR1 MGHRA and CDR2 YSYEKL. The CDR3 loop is CASSQAGSPGIGELFF. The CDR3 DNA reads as TGCGCCAGCAGCCAAGCGGGGTCGCCCGGCATCGGGGAGCTGTTTTTT.

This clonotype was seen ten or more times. CDR3 in DNA: TGCGCCAGCAGCTTGGCCTTGAGGGAGATTACATACAATGAGCAGTTCTTC. Its protein product is CASSLALREITYNEQFF. V and J are TRBV5-1 and TRBJ2-1, with D possibly TRBD2 on 5 matching bases. Germline loops: CDR1 SGHRS, CDR2 YFSETQ. There are 17 residues in the CDR3. V gave up 0 bases and J gave up 4 bases, with 17 bases separating them.

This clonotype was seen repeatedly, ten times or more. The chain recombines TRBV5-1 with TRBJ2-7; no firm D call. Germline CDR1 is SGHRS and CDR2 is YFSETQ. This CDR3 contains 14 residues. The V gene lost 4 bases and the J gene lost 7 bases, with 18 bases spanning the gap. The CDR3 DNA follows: TGCGCCAGCAGCCCCCCGGGTGGGCAGCAAGAGCAGTACTTC. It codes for CASSPPGGQQEQYF.

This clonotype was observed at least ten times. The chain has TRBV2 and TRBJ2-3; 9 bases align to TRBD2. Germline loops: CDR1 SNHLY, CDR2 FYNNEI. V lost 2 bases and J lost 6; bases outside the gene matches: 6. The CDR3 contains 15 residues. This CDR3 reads CASSELAGSADTQYF. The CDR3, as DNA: TGTGCCAGCAGTGAACTAGCGGGAAGTGCGGATACGCAGTATTTT.

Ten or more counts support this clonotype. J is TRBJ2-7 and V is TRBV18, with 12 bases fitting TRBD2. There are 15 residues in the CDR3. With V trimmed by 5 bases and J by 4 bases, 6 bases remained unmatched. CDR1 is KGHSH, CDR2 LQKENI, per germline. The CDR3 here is CASSRATSGSYEQYF. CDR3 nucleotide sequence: TGTGCCAGCTCAAGGGCGACTAGCGGGAGTTACGAGCAGTACTTC.

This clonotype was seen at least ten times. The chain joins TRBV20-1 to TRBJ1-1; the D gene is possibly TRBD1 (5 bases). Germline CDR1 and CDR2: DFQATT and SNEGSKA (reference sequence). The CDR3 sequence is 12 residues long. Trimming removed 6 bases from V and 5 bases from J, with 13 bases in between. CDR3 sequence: CSAWGSGTEAFF. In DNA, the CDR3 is TGCAGTGCCTGGGGGTCGGGGACTGAAGCTTTCTTT.

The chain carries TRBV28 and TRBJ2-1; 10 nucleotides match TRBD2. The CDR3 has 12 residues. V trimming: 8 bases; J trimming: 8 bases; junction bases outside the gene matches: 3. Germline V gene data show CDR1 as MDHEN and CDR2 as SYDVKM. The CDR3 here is CASGLAGDEQFF. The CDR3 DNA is TGTGCCAGCGGGCTAGCGGGAGATGAGCAGTTCTTC.